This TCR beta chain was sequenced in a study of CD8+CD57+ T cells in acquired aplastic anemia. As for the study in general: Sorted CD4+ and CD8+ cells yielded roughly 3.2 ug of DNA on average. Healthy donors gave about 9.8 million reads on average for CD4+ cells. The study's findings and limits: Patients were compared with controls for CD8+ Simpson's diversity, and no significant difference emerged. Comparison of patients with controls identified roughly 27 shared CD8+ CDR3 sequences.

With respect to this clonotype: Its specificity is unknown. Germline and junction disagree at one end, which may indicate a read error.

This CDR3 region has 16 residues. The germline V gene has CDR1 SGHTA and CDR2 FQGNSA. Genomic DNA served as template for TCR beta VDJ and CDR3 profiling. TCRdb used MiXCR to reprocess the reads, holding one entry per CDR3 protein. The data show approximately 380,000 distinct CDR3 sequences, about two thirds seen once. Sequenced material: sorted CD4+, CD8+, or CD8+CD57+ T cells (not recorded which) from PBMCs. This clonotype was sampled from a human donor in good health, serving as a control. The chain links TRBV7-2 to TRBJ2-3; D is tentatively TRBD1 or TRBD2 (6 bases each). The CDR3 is CASSLQWGERTDTQYF. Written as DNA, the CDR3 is TGTGCCAGCAGCCTACAATGGGGGGAGAGGACAGATACTCAGTATTTT. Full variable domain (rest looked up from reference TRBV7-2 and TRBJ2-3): GAGVSQSPSNKVTEKGKDVELRCDPISGHTALYWYRQSLGQGLEFLIYFQGNSAPDKSGLPSDRFSAERTGGSVSTLTIQRTQQEDSAVYLCASSLQWGERTDTQYFGPGTRLTVL.